This paragraph covers one T cell receptor (beta chain) sequence. It has no known antigen specificity. Nothing much larger sits one base from this clone, and base qualities are not available. Collaborating institutions collected whole blood in K2EDTA tubes following their own protocols. For TCRbeta analysis, collaborators shipped samples in one of three forms: frozen whole blood, isolated PBMCs, or DNA extracted from either of those sample types. TCRbeta CDR3 regions were amplified from genomic DNA by means of the immunoSEQ Assay, a bias-controlled multiplex PCR. Per the original workflow: Nucleated cell counts per sample were estimated from amplification of reference gene primers within the assay. To quantify the absolute abundance of each unique TCRbeta CDR3 rearrangement, sequence reads were collapsed and filtered. For each sample, productive Simpson clonality was calculated as the square root of Simpson's diversity index across productive rearrangements. TCRdb obtained this table from immuneACCESS and retained in-frame rearrangements with V and J assigned. These tables miss some clones; where compared with another copy, unresolved V genes account for less than half of the shortfall, and the remainder is unexplained. V, J and clone size were drawn from that table, and D and trimming were deduced from the DNA. Across this sample there are some 250,000 clones, with around nine tenths seen only once. Approximately 6.8% of the sample is held by the ten biggest clonotypes.

V is shortened by 6 bases, J by 9 bases, and the region joining them spans 15 bases. The CDR1 and CDR2 encoded by the germline V gene are MNHEY and SVGAGI. The CDR3 runs 14 amino acids, cysteine and phenylalanine included. The DNA shown is the 42-base CDR3, in frame from base 1. This record belongs to a study of blood T cell repertoires in COVID-19 (dated by TCRdb to 2019 to 2021). Notes on the research overall: Samples covering the acute and convalescent phases of COVID-19 were provided by collaborators in the United States, Italy and Spain. The prospective study material was composed of cDNA or gDNA derived from T cells, B-cell-depleted T cells, or PBMCs. The dataset comprised deeply sampled blood TCRbeta repertoires from subjects exposed to, actively infected with, or recovered from COVID-19. The repertoires were released in a freely available public database intended as a resource for research on the immune response to SARS-CoV-2. The samples were drawn from two sources: the first 160 participants of the ongoing ImmuneRACE study, and 1,254 subjects contributed by 6 global collaborators. Nearly every sample came with metadata listing a de-identified subject ID, COVID-19 status, age in years and sex. Where available, HLA class I and class II types were obtained from metadata supplied by the sample provider rather than from assay-based typing.

Summary of the overall study and its limitations: How much clinical and demographic metadata was included differed by source and by participant, and the metadata was provided uncurated.

Sequenced: peripheral blood. This sequence uses TRBV6-5 and TRBJ1-6; a tentative D match to TRBD1 spans 6 bases. The receptor's source is a woman aged 65 to 85 with active or convalescent COVID-19. The CDR3 region reads CASSPTRGTSPLHF. The DNA sequence is TGTGCCAGCAGCCCGACCAGGGGCACTTCACCCCTCCACTTT.